This T cell receptor (beta chain) comes out of a study of kidney transplant recipient with SARS-CoV-2 infection. Ten or more counts support this clonotype. With 5 bases removed from V and 3 bases from J, the gap between germline ends came to 16 bases. The length of the CDR3 is 15 residues. Looked up from germline, CDR1 is LNHDA and CDR2 is SQIVND (reference sequence). TCRdb re-derived calls from the reads in MiXCR, one entry per CDR3 protein. The table lists roughly 230,000 distinct CDR3 sequences, about 28% of them singletons, with about 7% in the top ten. The TCR sequence derives from a male patient between 25 and 40 years old who had COVID-19 and was a kidney transplant recipient. Some T cells may have originated in the graft donor. The rearrangement uses TRBV19 and TRBJ1-2, with TRBD1 as a possible D gene (5 bases). This sample comprised a blood sample, obtained at baseline and on day 111 from a kidney transplant recipient. This CDR3 is CASSRGTPLDYGYTF. DNA for the CDR3: TGTGCCAGTAGTCGAGGGACCCCTTTGGACTATGGCTACACCTTC.